This T cell receptor beta chain was retrieved from a study of cytomegalovirus exposure and HLA in healthy donors. Trimming pared 2 bases from V and 4 bases from J, leaving 11 bases between. This CDR3 spans 14 amino acids. Germline lookup yields CDR1 SNHLY and CDR2 FYNNEI. As for this clone: In the same sample, other DNA sequences code for this CDR3.

The PCR employed 60 Vbeta primers together with 13 Jbeta primers. Profiling relied on immunoSEQ multiplex PCR, and the TCRdb table lists in-frame clones only, not all of them. The sample has roughly 180,000 clones; 65% to 85% are singletons. This clonotype originated in a woman aged 45-65 years in good health and CMV-seropositive. The chain has TRBV2 and TRBJ1-1; tentatively, D is TRBD1 (6 bases). The sample consisted of PBMCs. The CDR3 spells CASSESGGGTEAFF. As DNA, the CDR3 is TGTGCCAGCAGTGAATCTGGGGGCGGCACTGAAGCTTTCTTT.